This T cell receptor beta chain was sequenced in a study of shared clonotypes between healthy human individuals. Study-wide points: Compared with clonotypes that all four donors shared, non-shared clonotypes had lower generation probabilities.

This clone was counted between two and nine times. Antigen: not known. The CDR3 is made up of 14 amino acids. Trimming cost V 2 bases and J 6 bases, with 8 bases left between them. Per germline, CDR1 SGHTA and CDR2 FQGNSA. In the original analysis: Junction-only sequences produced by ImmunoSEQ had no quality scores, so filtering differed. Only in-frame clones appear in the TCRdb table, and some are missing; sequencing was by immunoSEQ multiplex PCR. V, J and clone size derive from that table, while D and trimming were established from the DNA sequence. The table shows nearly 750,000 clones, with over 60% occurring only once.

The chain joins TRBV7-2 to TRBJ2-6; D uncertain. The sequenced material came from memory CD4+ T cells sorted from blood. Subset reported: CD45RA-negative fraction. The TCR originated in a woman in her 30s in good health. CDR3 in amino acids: CASSLYATANVLTF. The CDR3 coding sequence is TGTGCCAGCAGCTTATATGCAACGGCCAACGTCCTGACTTTC. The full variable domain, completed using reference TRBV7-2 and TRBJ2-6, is GAGVSQSPSNKVTEKGKDVELRCDPISGHTALYWYRQSLGQGLEFLIYFQGNSAPDKSGLPSDRFSAERTGGSVSTLTIQRTQQEDSAVYLCASSLYATANVLTFGAGSRLTVL.